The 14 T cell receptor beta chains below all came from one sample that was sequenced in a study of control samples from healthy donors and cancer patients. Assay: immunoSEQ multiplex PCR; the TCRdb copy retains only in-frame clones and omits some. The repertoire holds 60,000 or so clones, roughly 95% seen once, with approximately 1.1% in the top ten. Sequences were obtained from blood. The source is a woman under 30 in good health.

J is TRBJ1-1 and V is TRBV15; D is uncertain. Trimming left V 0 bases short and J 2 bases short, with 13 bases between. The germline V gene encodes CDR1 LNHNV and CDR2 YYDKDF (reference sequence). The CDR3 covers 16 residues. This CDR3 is CATSRDRRVINTEAFF. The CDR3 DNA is TGTGCCACCAGCAGAGATCGAAGGGTAATAAACACTGAAGCTTTCTTT.

In DNA form, the CDR3 reads TGTGCCAGCAGTGACACCGGGACAGGGCATCGAGCTAACTATGGCTACACCTTC. Translation gives CASSDTGTGHRANYGYTF. This chain connects TRBV25-1 to TRBJ1-2; 9 nucleotides match TRBD1. The germline V gene has CDR1 MGHDK and CDR2 SYGVNS. V was pared by 3 bases and J by 0 bases, with 11 bases of the junction left unmatched. This CDR3 has 18 residues.

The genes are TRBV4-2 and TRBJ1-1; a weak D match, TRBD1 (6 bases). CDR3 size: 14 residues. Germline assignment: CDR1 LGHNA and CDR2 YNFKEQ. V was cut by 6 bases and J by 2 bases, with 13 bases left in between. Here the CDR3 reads CASSSRTVNTEAFF. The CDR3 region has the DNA TGTGCCAGCAGTTCCAGGACAGTTAACACTGAAGCTTTCTTT.

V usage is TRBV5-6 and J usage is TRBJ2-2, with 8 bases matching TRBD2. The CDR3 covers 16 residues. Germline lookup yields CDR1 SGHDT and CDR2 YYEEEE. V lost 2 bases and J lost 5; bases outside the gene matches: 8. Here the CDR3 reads CASSFIAGRVTGELFF. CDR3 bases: TGTGCCAGCAGCTTTATAGCGGGGAGAGTGACCGGGGAGCTGTTTTTT. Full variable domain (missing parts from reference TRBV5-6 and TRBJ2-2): DAGVTQSPTHLIKTRGQQVTLRCSPKSGHDTVSWYQQALGQGPQFIFQYYEEEERQRGNFPDRFSGHQFPNYSSELNVNALLLGDSALYLCASSFIAGRVTGELFFGEGSRLTVL.

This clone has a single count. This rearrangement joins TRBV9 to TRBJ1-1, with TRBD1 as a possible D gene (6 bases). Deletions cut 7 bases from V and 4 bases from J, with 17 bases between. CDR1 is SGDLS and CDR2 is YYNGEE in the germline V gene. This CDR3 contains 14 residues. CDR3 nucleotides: TGTGCCAGCGCTCCTAGGCCGGGGGCCACTGAAGCTTTCTTT. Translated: CASAPRPGATEAFF.

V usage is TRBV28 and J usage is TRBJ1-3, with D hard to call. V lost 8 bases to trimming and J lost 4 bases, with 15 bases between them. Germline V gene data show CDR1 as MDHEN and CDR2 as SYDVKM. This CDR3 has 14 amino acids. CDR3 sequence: CASSKVGAGNTIYF. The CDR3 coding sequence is TGTGCCAGCTCAAAGGTCGGAGCAGGAAACACCATATATTTT. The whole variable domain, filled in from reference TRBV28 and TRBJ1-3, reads DVKVTQSSRYLVKRTGEKVFLECVQDMDHENMFWYRQDPGLGLRLIYFSYDVKMKEKGDIPEGYSVSREKKERFSLILESASTNQTSMYLCASSKVGAGNTIYFGEGSWLTVV.

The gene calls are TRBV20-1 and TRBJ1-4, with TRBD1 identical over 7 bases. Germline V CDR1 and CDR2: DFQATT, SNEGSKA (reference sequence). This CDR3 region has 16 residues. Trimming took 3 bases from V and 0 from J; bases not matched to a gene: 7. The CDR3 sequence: CSASNTQGATNEKLFF. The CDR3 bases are TGCAGTGCTAGTAATACTCAGGGGGCAACTAATGAAAAACTGTTTTTT.

The CDR3 sequence is CASSDQGWGGDLAKNIQYF. The CDR3 region has the DNA TGTGCCAGCAGTGACCAGGGTTGGGGGGGCGATCTAGCCAAAAACATTCAGTACTTC. The chain employs TRBV6-1 and TRBJ2-4, with D possibly TRBD2 on 7 matching bases. Germline values: CDR1 MNHNS, CDR2 SASEGT. The CDR3 spans 19 residues. V was pared by 3 bases and J by 0 bases, with 21 bases between.

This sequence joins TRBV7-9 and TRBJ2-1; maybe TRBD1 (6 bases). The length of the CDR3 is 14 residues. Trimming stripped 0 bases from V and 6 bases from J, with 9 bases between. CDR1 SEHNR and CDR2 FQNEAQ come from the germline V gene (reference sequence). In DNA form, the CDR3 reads TGTGCCAGCAGCTTAGCTACAGGGTTCAATGAGCAGTTCTTC. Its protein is CASSLATGFNEQFF.

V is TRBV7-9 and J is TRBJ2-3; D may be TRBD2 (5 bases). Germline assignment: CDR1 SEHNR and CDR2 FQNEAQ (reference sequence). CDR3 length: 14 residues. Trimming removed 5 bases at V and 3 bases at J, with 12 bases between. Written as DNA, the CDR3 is TGTGCCAGCAGCAGGGAGCTGGGTACAGATACGCAGTATTTT. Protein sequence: CASSRELGTDTQYF. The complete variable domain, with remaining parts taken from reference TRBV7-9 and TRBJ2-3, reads DTGVSQNPRHKITKRGQNVTFRCDPISEHNRLYWYRQTLGQGPEFLTYFQNEAQLEKSRLLSDRFSAERPKGSFSTLEIQRTEQGDSAMYLCASSRELGTDTQYFGPGTRLTVL.

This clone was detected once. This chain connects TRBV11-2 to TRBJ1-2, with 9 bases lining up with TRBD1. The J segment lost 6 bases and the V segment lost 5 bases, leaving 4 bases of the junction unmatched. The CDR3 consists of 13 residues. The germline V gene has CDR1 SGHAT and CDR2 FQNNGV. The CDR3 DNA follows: TGTGCCAGCAGCCCGGGACAGGGTCATGGCTACACCTTC. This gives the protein CASSPGQGHGYTF.

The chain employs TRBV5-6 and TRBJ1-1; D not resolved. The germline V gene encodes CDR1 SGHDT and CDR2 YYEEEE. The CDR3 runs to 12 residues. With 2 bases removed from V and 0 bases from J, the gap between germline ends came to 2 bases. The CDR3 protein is CASSFLNTEAFF. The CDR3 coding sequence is TGTGCCAGCAGCTTCCTGAACACTGAAGCTTTCTTT.

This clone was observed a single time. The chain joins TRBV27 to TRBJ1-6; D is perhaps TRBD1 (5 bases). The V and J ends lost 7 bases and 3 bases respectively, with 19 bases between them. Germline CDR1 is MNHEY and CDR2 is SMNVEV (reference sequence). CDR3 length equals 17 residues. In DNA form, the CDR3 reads TGTGCCAGCACCACGAACCTATTGGGACTCTATAATTCACCCCTCCACTTT. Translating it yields CASTTNLLGLYNSPLHF.

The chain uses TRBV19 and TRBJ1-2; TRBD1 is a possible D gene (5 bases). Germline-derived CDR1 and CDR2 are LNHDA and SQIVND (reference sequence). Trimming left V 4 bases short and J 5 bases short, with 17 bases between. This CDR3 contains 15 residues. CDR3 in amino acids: CASSTQAKEGYGYTF. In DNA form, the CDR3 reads TGTGCCAGTAGTACCCAGGCCAAAGAGGGGTATGGCTACACCTTC.